These 32 T cell receptor beta chains came from one sample sequenced in a study of blood T cell repertoires in COVID-19. TCRdb's copy holds only in-frame clones and misses some; the assay was immunoSEQ multiplex PCR. The sample lists some 220,000 clones, 85% occurring once. Material: peripheral blood. The receptors derive from a woman aged 70-85 years with COVID-19, enrolled during active disease.

The chain links TRBV6-6 to TRBJ2-1; the D gene is possibly TRBD1 (5 bases). The CDR3 is 12 amino acids. The V gene's germline CDR1 is MNHNY and CDR2 SVGAGI (reference sequence). V was shortened by 5 bases and J by 8 bases, with 10 bases between the two germline ends. The CDR3 reads CASSPQAHEQFF. CDR3 sequence (DNA): TGTGCCAGCAGTCCACAGGCCCATGAGCAGTTCTTC.

The chain combines TRBV7-9 with TRBJ1-5; 7 positions match TRBD1. J was trimmed by 6 bases and V by 5 bases; bases with no gene match: 4. This CDR3 is 13 amino acids long. Germline V gene sequence: CDR1 SEHNR, CDR2 FQNEAQ (reference sequence). The CDR3 DNA sequence: TGTGCCAGCAGCCGCCCAGGGGGTCAGCCCCAGCATTTT. This translates into CASSRPGGQPQHF.

This chain connects TRBV5-1 to TRBJ2-2; 7 positions match TRBD1. From germline, CDR1 is SGHRS and CDR2 YFSETQ. V was pared by 4 bases and J by 7 bases, with 10 bases of the junction left unmatched. CDR3 length: 15 residues. This CDR3 is CASSKPTGDHGELFF. Here the CDR3 DNA reads TGCGCCAGCAGCAAACCTACAGGGGATCACGGGGAGCTGTTTTTT.

The chain carries TRBV19 and TRBJ1-1; D is unresolved. V was cut by 3 bases and J by 1 base, with 9 bases left in between. Per the germline V gene, CDR1 is LNHDA and CDR2 is SQIVND (reference sequence). This CDR3 is built from 14 residues. The CDR3 sequence is CASSIGMRNTEAFF. In nucleotides, the CDR3 is TGTGCCAGTAGTATCGGGATGAGGAACACTGAAGCTTTCTTT.

This rearrangement joins TRBV20-1 to TRBJ2-1, with 7 positions matching TRBD2. The CDR3 runs 16 residues. Trimming took 3 bases from V and 8 from J; bases not matched to a gene: 16. Germline CDR1 DFQATT, CDR2 SNEGSKA (reference sequence). CDR3 residues: CSASRLGGGSMYEQFF. In nucleotides, the CDR3 is TGCAGTGCTAGTCGGTTGGGAGGCGGGAGTATGTATGAGCAGTTCTTC.

In its sample, this clone was seen a few times. This rearrangement joins TRBV7-2 to TRBJ1-6; D not certain. V dropped 1 base and J dropped 5 bases, with 9 bases sitting between them. The CDR3 is 15 amino acids. The germline gives CDR1 SGHTA, CDR2 FQGNSA. The CDR3: CASSLGSGNNSPLHF. The CDR3 coding sequence is TGTGCCAGCAGCTTAGGATCGGGGAATAATTCACCCCTCCACTTT.

The rearrangement uses TRBV29-1 and TRBJ2-7, with TRBD2 matching over 15 bases. From germline, CDR1 is SQVTM and CDR2 ANQGSEA. The CDR3 has 14 residues. The V gene end was trimmed by 7 bases and the J gene end by 4 bases; junction bases not matched to a gene: 5. The chain's CDR3 is CSAGGLAGGYEQYF. The CDR3 nucleotides read TGCAGCGCAGGAGGACTAGCGGGAGGGTACGAGCAGTACTTC.

The V and J genes are TRBV9 and TRBJ2-1, with D possibly being TRBD2 (5 bases). The V and J ends lost 4 bases and 10 bases respectively, with 12 bases between them. The CDR3 has 12 amino acids. Per germline, CDR1 SGDLS and CDR2 YYNGEE. In DNA, the CDR3 is TGTGCCAGCAGCCCCTGGACTGGGGAGCAGTTCTTC. Protein product: CASSPWTGEQFF.

V gene TRBV7-2 combines with J gene TRBJ2-5; D remains unclear. The germline V and J ends were trimmed by 4 bases and 0 bases, with 9 bases remaining between them. The length of the CDR3 is 14 residues. Germline V gene data show CDR1 as SGHTA and CDR2 as FQGNSA. CDR3 sequence reads: CASSSYGYQETQYF. In DNA form, the CDR3 reads TGTGCCAGCAGCTCGTACGGGTACCAAGAGACCCAGTACTTC.

By its share, this clone is medium-sized. The J gene is TRBJ2-1, the V gene TRBV30; TRBD2 matches 9 bases. V gave up 2 bases and J gave up 7 bases; unmatched junction bases: 12. This CDR3 region has 16 residues. Germline values: CDR1 GTSNPN, CDR2 SVGIG (reference sequence). The CDR3 region is CAWSPDAREGLNEQFF. Written as DNA, the CDR3 is TGTGCCTGGAGTCCCGACGCGCGGGAGGGCCTGAATGAGCAGTTCTTC.

In this sample, this clone turned up a few times. The chain joins TRBV3-1 (or the pseudogene TRBV3-2) to TRBJ1-1; unclear D gene. The germline gives CDR1 LGHDT, CDR2 YNNKEL (reference sequence). V was trimmed by 3 bases and J by 1 base, leaving 9 bases between them. The CDR3 is made up of 14 amino acids. This CDR3 is CASSQCPENTEAFF. Here the CDR3 DNA reads TGTGCCAGCAGCCAGTGTCCAGAGAACACTGAAGCTTTCTTT.

The chain joins TRBV19 to TRBJ1-4; the D gene is possibly TRBD1 (6 bases). Per germline, CDR1 LNHDA and CDR2 SQIVND (reference sequence). The CDR3 loop spans 13 amino acids. V lost 7 bases and J 5 bases, leaving 11 bases between the germline ends. The CDR3 sequence: CASTWQGNEKLFF. The DNA of the CDR3 is TGTGCCAGTACATGGCAGGGGAATGAAAAACTGTTTTTT.

The genes are TRBV7-2 and TRBJ2-4; D unresolved. Germline lookup yields CDR1 SGHTA and CDR2 FQGNSA. The CDR3 extends over 13 amino acids. The V end lost 1 base, the J end lost 7 bases, and 8 bases lay between the germline ends. DNA for the CDR3: TGTGCCAGCAGCTTAGGGCAAACCAACATTCAGTACTTC. Its translation: CASSLGQTNIQYF.

V is TRBV2 and J is TRBJ1-6; 10 bases map to TRBD1. Trimming removed 7 bases from V and 7 bases from J; junction bases left unmatched: 4. Per germline, CDR1 SNHLY and CDR2 FYNNEI. The CDR3 has 14 amino acids. CDR3: CASNRDRGNSPLHF. The CDR3 nucleotides are TGTGCCAGCAACCGGGACAGGGGAAATTCACCCCTCCACTTT.

This clone was counted once. V and J are TRBV5-1 and TRBJ1-3; D remains unclear. CDR3 length: 15 residues. The V end was cut by 4 bases, the J end by 0 bases, with 11 bases between. CDR1 is SGHRS and CDR2 is YFSETQ in the germline V gene. The CDR3 loop reads CASSPEANSGNTIYF. In DNA, the CDR3 is TGCGCCAGCAGCCCTGAAGCTAACTCTGGAAACACCATATATTTT.

CDR3 DNA: TGTGCCTGGGCAAGGGGTGACACTGAAGCTTTCTTT. Its translation is CAWARGDTEAFF. This rearrangement joins TRBV2 to TRBJ1-1, with a weak D call TRBD1 (5 bases). CDR1 SNHLY and CDR2 FYNNEI come from the germline V gene. Between the trimmed V and J ends, which lost 11 bases and 3 bases, there was a span of 13 bases. The CDR3 is 12 amino acids.

The V gene is TRBV6-5, the J gene TRBJ1-6, with 7 bases aligning to TRBD1. The V gene end was trimmed by 4 bases and the J gene end by 0 bases; junction bases not matched to a gene: 3. CDR3 size: 16 residues. The germline V gene has CDR1 MNHEY and CDR2 SVGAGI. DNA for the CDR3: TGTGCCAGCAGTTCGACAGGGAGCTCCTATAATTCACCCCTCCACTTT. It is translated as CASSSTGSSYNSPLHF.

The chain recombines TRBV5-1 with TRBJ1-1; 9 bases match TRBD1. The CDR3 totals 14 residues. Unmatched junction bases numbered 5, after V lost 1 base and J lost 7 bases. Germline V gives CDR1 SGHRS, CDR2 YFSETQ. CDR3 nucleotide sequence: TGCGCCAGCAGCTTGAATGGGGGACAGGGTGAAGCTTTCTTT. Translating it yields CASSLNGGQGEAFF.

The chain uses TRBV5-1 and TRBJ1-3; TRBD1 aligns across 7 bases. Germline lookup yields CDR1 SGHRS and CDR2 YFSETQ. This CDR3 has 16 amino acids. Losses at the gene ends were 1 base for V and 0 bases for J; bases not matched to a gene: 4. The DNA for the CDR3 is TGCGCCAGCAGCTTGACGACAGGGTTCTCTGGAAACACCATATATTTT. It translates to CASSLTTGFSGNTIYF.

This clone was seen only once. The chain has TRBV10-3 and TRBJ1-5; a weak D match, TRBD1 (5 bases). The CDR3 loop spans 12 amino acids. CDR1 and CDR2 (germline): ENHRY, SYGVKD. V lost 9 bases and J 6 bases, leaving 12 bases between the germline ends. CDR3 region: CAIGGSPQPQHF. CDR3 coding DNA: TGTGCCATTGGGGGGAGTCCTCAGCCCCAGCATTTT.

The chain carries TRBV2 and TRBJ2-3, with 10 positions matching TRBD2. The CDR3 sequence is 16 residues long. CDR1 and CDR2 from the germline V gene are SNHLY and FYNNEI. Losses at the gene ends were 7 bases for V and 1 base for J; bases not matched to a gene: 8. The CDR3 reads CASTYRLAGRTDTQYF. For the CDR3, the DNA is TGTGCCAGCACTTACCGACTAGCGGGTCGCACAGATACGCAGTATTTT. Drawing the rest from reference TRBV2 and TRBJ2-3, the complete variable domain is EPEVTQTPSHQVTQMGQEVILRCVPISNHLYFYWYRQILGQKVEFLVSFYNNEISEKSEIFDDQFSVERPDGSNFTLKIRSTKLEDSAMYFCASTYRLAGRTDTQYFGPGTRLTVL.

The CDR3 sequence is CASSPLVMTEDRQYF. CDR3 nucleotides: TGTGCCAGCAGCCCCCTAGTAATGACCGAGGACAGGCAGTACTTC. The chain is built from TRBV6-2 or TRBV6-3 and TRBJ2-7; possible D gene TRBD1, 6 bases. V was trimmed by 6 bases and J by 9 bases, leaving 24 bases between them. This CDR3 has 15 amino acids. Looked up from germline, CDR1 is MNHEY and CDR2 is SVGEGT.

This chain uses TRBV9 with TRBJ2-3; possibly TRBD1 for D (6 bases). Trimming left V 4 bases short and J 1 base short, with 13 bases between. Germline CDR1 is SGDLS and CDR2 is YYNGEE. The CDR3 loop spans 15 amino acids. Written as DNA, the CDR3 is TGTGCCAGCAGCACGGCGGCAGGGGGCACAGATACGCAGTATTTT. This encodes CASSTAAGGTDTQYF.

The chain links TRBV4-3 to TRBJ1-6; 9 nucleotides align to TRBD1. Looked up from germline, CDR1 is LGHNA and CDR2 is YSLEER. The CDR3 is 15 residues long. V lost 4 bases, J lost 7 bases, and 5 bases stayed unmatched. The CDR3 region is CASSRGGQGNSPLHF. The CDR3 DNA sequence: TGCGCCAGCAGCCGGGGGGGACAGGGAAATTCACCCCTCCACTTT.

The chain is built from TRBV7-3 and TRBJ1-1; possible D gene TRBD1, 6 bases. Germline-derived CDR1 and CDR2 are SGHTA and FQGTGA. V lost 3 bases to trimming and J lost 4 bases, with 12 bases between them. The CDR3 covers 14 residues. The CDR3 sequence: CASSFTGSGTEAFF. DNA of the CDR3: TGTGCCAGCAGCTTTACAGGGTCGGGCACTGAAGCTTTCTTT.

As for this clone: A much larger clone sits a single nucleotide away, making a read error possible. The CDR3 here is CASSQGTDYGYTF. The CDR3 DNA is TGTGCCAGCAGCCAAGGGACAGACTATGGCTACACCTTC. The chain employs TRBV3-1 (or the pseudogene TRBV3-2) and TRBJ1-2, with D possibly TRBD1 on 6 matching bases. CDR1 and CDR2 from the germline V gene are LGHDT and YNNKEL (reference sequence). CDR3 length equals 13 residues. V was shortened by 1 base and J by 3 bases, with 6 bases between the two germline ends.

This chain links TRBV5-6 with TRBJ2-3, with TRBD1 matching over 7 bases. Losses at the gene ends were 0 bases for V and 2 bases for J; bases not matched to a gene: 3. This CDR3 contains 15 residues. The germline V gene encodes CDR1 SGHDT and CDR2 YYEEEE. CDR3 in amino acids: CASSLGQGPTDTQYF. DNA for the CDR3: TGTGCCAGCAGCTTGGGACAGGGACCCACAGATACGCAGTATTTT.

This rearrangement joins TRBV19 to TRBJ1-2; D not certain. The CDR3 consists of 18 residues. Germline V CDR1 and CDR2: LNHDA, SQIVND (reference sequence). V shed 6 bases and J shed 2 bases, with 25 bases lying between them. CDR3 protein: CASRSGFQRHSPNYGYTF. The CDR3 DNA reads as TGTGCCAGTAGATCCGGCTTCCAAAGGCACAGCCCAAACTATGGCTACACCTTC. Supplemented by reference TRBV19 and TRBJ1-2, the full variable domain reads DGGITQSPKYLFRKEGQNVTLSCEQNLNHDAMYWYRQDPGQGLRLIYYSQIVNDFQKGDIAEGYSVSREKKESFPLTVTSAQKNPTAFYLCASRSGFQRHSPNYGYTFGSGTRLTVV.

The V call is TRBV5-4, the J call TRBJ2-7; 9 bases match TRBD2. Germline V gene data show CDR1 as SGHNT and CDR2 as YYREEE (reference sequence). The CDR3 contains 15 residues. Trimming removed 2 bases from V and 7 bases from J; junction bases left unmatched: 10. The CDR3 DNA follows: TGTGCCAGCAGCTTACCGGGACTAGCCCTTGTGGAGCAGTACTTC. This encodes CASSLPGLALVEQYF.

This clone was seen once. CDR3 loop: CASSYRGDRELNTEAFF. Written as DNA, the CDR3 is TGTGCCAGCAGCTATAGAGGAGACAGGGAATTAAACACTGAAGCTTTCTTT. V usage is TRBV11-2 and J usage is TRBJ1-1; 7 nucleotides agree with TRBD1. V was pared by 4 bases and J by 2 bases, with 13 bases of the junction left unmatched. This CDR3 contains 17 residues. The germline CDR1 and CDR2 sequences are SGHAT and FQNNGV.

The genes are TRBV7-9 and TRBJ1-2, with 7 bases matching TRBD1. The V gene end was trimmed by 3 bases and the J gene end by 5 bases; junction bases not matched to a gene: 12. Germline values: CDR1 SEHNR, CDR2 FQNEAQ (reference sequence). The CDR3 is 16 residues long. CDR3 in DNA: TGTGCCAGCAGCTTTCGGGACAGTTCTATGAGTTATGGCTACACCTTC. This translates into CASSFRDSSMSYGYTF.

CDR3 sequence: CATSDRALSYGYTF. The CDR3 DNA follows: TGTGCCACCTCGGACAGGGCCCTAAGCTATGGCTACACCTTC. The chain uses TRBV6-5 and TRBJ1-2; 8 nucleotides agree with TRBD1. Germline CDR1 reads MNHEY; CDR2 reads SVGAGI. There are 14 residues in the CDR3. The J segment lost 4 bases and the V segment lost 10 bases, leaving 11 bases of the junction unmatched.